The 18 T cell receptor beta chains presented below share a single source sample, sequenced in a study of blood T cell repertoires in COVID-19. This table comes from immunoSEQ multiplex PCR, and its TCRdb copy is limited to in-frame clones, with some not included. The sample has around 390,000 clones, approximately 90% seen once. Sequenced sample: PBMCs or T cells enriched from blood (not recorded which). The receptors here all came from a woman in her 50s who had recovered from COVID-19.

The chain couples TRBV9 to TRBJ2-7; 9 positions agree with TRBD2. The germline CDR1 and CDR2 sequences are SGDLS and YYNGEE. Unmatched junction bases numbered 14, after V lost 0 bases and J lost 7 bases. The CDR3 extends over 17 amino acids. The CDR3 DNA reads as TGTGCCAGCAGCGTAGGGCTAGCGGGGACAACGACGGGAGAGCAGTACTTC. The encoded protein is CASSVGLAGTTTGEQYF.

The chain combines TRBV5-8 with TRBJ1-2, with D perhaps matching TRBD1 (6 bases). This CDR3 comprises 15 residues. Trimming took off 6 bases at V and 3 bases at J, with 18 bases between the two ends. Germline V gene lookup returns CDR1 SGHTS and CDR2 YDEGEE. The CDR3 region has the DNA TGTGCCAGCAACGGCGGCACAGGGATGGACTATGGCTACACCTTC. This translates into CASNGGTGMDYGYTF.

The sample holds one count of this clone. The chain recombines TRBV23-1 with TRBJ2-1; a possible D gene is TRBD1 (8 bases). TRBV23-1 is an ORF; its function is uncertain. V was pared by 4 bases and J by 14 bases, with 12 bases between. The CDR3 spans 11 residues. The CDR3 sequence is CASSRTGGEFF. CDR3 coding DNA: TGCGCCAGCAGTCGTACAGGGGGGGAGTTCTTC.

This chain links TRBV12-3 or TRBV12-4 with TRBJ1-2, with 7 bases lining up with TRBD1. The CDR3 contains 13 residues. V shed 6 bases, J shed 7 bases, and the junction held 8 bases outside the gene matches. CDR3 DNA: TGTGCCAGCAGCCAGACAGGGCGATTTGGCTACACCTTC. Protein product: CASSQTGRFGYTF.

This clone was found a few times. Other DNA variants within this sample encode the same CDR3. V usage is TRBV5-1 and J usage is TRBJ1-6; D gene unclear. The V end lost 1 base, the J end lost 7 bases, and 6 bases lay between the germline ends. The germline V gene encodes CDR1 SGHRS and CDR2 YFSETQ. This CDR3 has 13 residues. DNA of the CDR3: TGCGCCAGCAGCTTGACAGACAATTCACCCCTCCACTTT. Its protein product is CASSLTDNSPLHF.

The CDR3: CASSPKGGEQYF. The CDR3 DNA sequence: TGTGCCAGCTCTCCCAAAGGAGGCGAGCAGTACTTC. V usage is TRBV18 and J usage is TRBJ2-7; D perhaps matches TRBD2 (5 bases). CDR1 and CDR2 (germline): KGHSH, LQKENI. The CDR3 sequence is 12 residues long. Between the trimmed V and J ends, which lost 6 bases and 6 bases, there was a span of 12 bases.

This rearrangement joins TRBV19 to TRBJ1-2; 11 bases align to TRBD1. Germline V gene sequence: CDR1 LNHDA, CDR2 SQIVND (reference sequence). This CDR3 has 14 residues. The junction had 4 bases not matched to a gene; V was cut back by 6 bases and J by 4 bases. CDR3 sequence reads: CASSTGTGGYGYTF. In DNA form, the CDR3 reads TGTGCCAGTAGCACCGGGACAGGGGGCTATGGCTACACCTTC. The variable domain in full, with the rest retrieved from reference TRBV19 and TRBJ1-2, is DGGITQSPKYLFRKEGQNVTLSCEQNLNHDAMYWYRQDPGQGLRLIYYSQIVNDFQKGDIAEGYSVSREKKESFPLTVTSAQKNPTAFYLCASSTGTGGYGYTFGSGTRLTVV.

The V gene is TRBV3-1 (or the pseudogene TRBV3-2), the J gene TRBJ2-1; TRBD2 aligns across 9 bases. Germline-derived CDR1 and CDR2 are LGHDT and YNNKEL (reference sequence). The CDR3 covers 15 residues. V dropped 0 bases and J dropped 9; count of bases not matched to a gene: 6. CDR3 nucleotides: TGTGCCAGCAGCCAAGATTTGCGGGGGGGAATTGAGCAGTTCTTC. Its protein product is CASSQDLRGGIEQFF.

This chain joins TRBV27 and TRBJ1-2; maybe TRBD1 (6 bases). The CDR3 runs 15 residues. Trimming stripped 0 bases from V and 8 bases from J, with 16 bases between. Germline V CDR1 and CDR2: MNHEY, SMNVEV (reference sequence). The CDR3 coding sequence is TGTGCCAGCAGTTTATCGCCAGGGGCGGGCCGGGGCTACACCTTC. Amino acids: CASSLSPGAGRGYTF.

The chain couples TRBV5-1 to TRBJ2-2; TRBD2 aligns across 8 bases. The CDR3 runs to 15 residues. Germline CDR1 is SGHRS and CDR2 is YFSETQ. V lost 4 bases and J lost 5; bases outside the gene matches: 7. The CDR3 DNA reads TGCGCCAGCAGCCCGGAGACTAGCGTGACCGGGGAGCTGTTTTTT. Protein sequence: CASSPETSVTGELFF.

V gene TRBV5-8 combines with J gene TRBJ1-6, with 9 bases matching TRBD1. Germline lookup yields CDR1 SGHTS and CDR2 YDEGEE. J gave up 3 bases and V 4 bases, and 8 bases lay outside the gene matches. There are 17 residues in the CDR3. The CDR3 protein is CASSPGGGQGYNSPLHF. The CDR3 DNA sequence: TGTGCCAGCAGCCCCGGCGGGGGACAGGGCTATAATTCACCCCTCCACTTT.

This clone has just a few counts. V is TRBV2 and J is TRBJ1-1; perhaps TRBD1 as D (5 bases). V lost 6 bases and J lost 5, with 13 bases in between. CDR3 size: 13 residues. Germline loops: CDR1 SNHLY, CDR2 FYNNEI. The CDR3 bases are TGTGCCAGCAGGGCCTCGGGGGGGACTGAAGCTTTCTTT. Amino acids: CASRASGGTEAFF.

A few counts support this clone. The V call is TRBV7-9, the J call TRBJ1-2; unclear D gene. V lost 5 bases to trimming and J lost 4 bases, with 14 bases between them. Germline CDR1 and CDR2: SEHNR and FQNEAQ (reference sequence). The CDR3 runs 14 residues. The CDR3 sequence is CASSPPGGIYGYTF. The CDR3 DNA follows: TGTGCCAGCAGCCCCCCGGGAGGGATCTATGGCTACACCTTC. The full variable domain, with the rest looked up from reference TRBV7-9 and TRBJ1-2, is DTGVSQNPRHKITKRGQNVTFRCDPISEHNRLYWYRQTLGQGPEFLTYFQNEAQLEKSRLLSDRFSAERPKGSFSTLEIQRTEQGDSAMYLCASSPPGGIYGYTFGSGTRLTVV.

The chain combines TRBV12-3 or TRBV12-4 with TRBJ1-5; 8 positions match TRBD1. Trimming took 6 bases from V and 6 from J; bases not matched to a gene: 4. The CDR3 sequence is 13 residues long. Written as DNA, the CDR3 is TGTGCCAGCAGACGGACAGGGACTCAGCCCCAGCATTTT. This encodes CASRRTGTQPQHF.

This clone was seen more than once but under ten times. The chain employs TRBV6-6 and TRBJ1-5, with 7 bases lining up with TRBD1. The germline gives CDR1 MNHNY, CDR2 SVGAGI (reference sequence). With V trimmed by 6 bases and J by 1 base, 3 bases remained unmatched. The CDR3 is made up of 14 amino acids. CDR3 in amino acids: CASSPRGSNQPQHF. DNA for the CDR3: TGTGCCAGCAGCCCCAGGGGGAGCAATCAGCCCCAGCATTTT.

This chain uses TRBV5-1 with TRBJ1-2; 7 nucleotides align to TRBD1. Germline-derived CDR1 and CDR2 are SGHRS and YFSETQ. The V and J ends lost 1 base and 8 bases, in that order; junction bases with no gene match: 11. CDR3 length equals 15 residues. The CDR3 coding sequence is TGCGCCAGCAGCTTGAAACCGACAGGGCTCGAAGGCTACACCTTC. It yields the protein CASSLKPTGLEGYTF.

The chain couples TRBV19 to TRBJ1-3; possible D gene TRBD1, 6 bases. The CDR3 is 15 amino acids. V gave up 7 bases and J gave up 5 bases, with 18 bases separating them. The germline gives CDR1 LNHDA, CDR2 SQIVND (reference sequence). The CDR3 nucleotides are TGTGCCAGTAAGGGCGGAGGGGGGGCGAGAAACACCATATATTTT. Amino acid sequence: CASKGGGGARNTIYF.

This clone is a singleton in its sample. The CDR3 loop reads CASSFYGELFF. The CDR3 DNA reads as TGCGCCAGCAGCTTTTACGGGGAGCTGTTTTTT. The genes are TRBV5-1 and TRBJ2-2; D gene uncertain. Germline assignment: CDR1 SGHRS and CDR2 YFSETQ. Trimming left V 2 bases short and J 7 bases short, with 3 bases between. This CDR3 has 11 residues.